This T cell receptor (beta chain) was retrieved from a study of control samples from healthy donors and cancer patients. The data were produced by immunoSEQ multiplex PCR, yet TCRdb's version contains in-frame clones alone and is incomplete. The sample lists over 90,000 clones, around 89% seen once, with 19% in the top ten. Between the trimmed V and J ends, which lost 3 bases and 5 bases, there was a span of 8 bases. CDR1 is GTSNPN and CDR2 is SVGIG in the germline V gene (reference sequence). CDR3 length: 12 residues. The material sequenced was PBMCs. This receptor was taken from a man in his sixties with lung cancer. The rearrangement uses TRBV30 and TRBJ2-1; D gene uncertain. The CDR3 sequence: CAWSPLNNEQFF. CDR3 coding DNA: TGTGCCTGGAGCCCCCTAAACAATGAGCAGTTCTTC.